This T cell receptor (beta chain) derives from a study of T-cell reconstitution after alpha-beta-depleted transplantation in children. V was shortened by 0 bases and J by 5 bases, with 11 bases between the two germline ends. The CDR3 is 14 residues long. Germline V gene data show CDR1 as SGDLS and CDR2 as YYNGEE. Preparation of the TCRbeta library involved a method that used unique molecular identifiers. TCRdb independently ran MiXCR on the PCR reads; one entry per CDR3 protein. The sample yields some 550,000 distinct CDR3 sequences, roughly 24% seen once. The source is a boy under three years old who had a stem cell transplant for acute myeloid leukemia, so the T cells may come from the graft donor. The chain carries TRBV9 and TRBJ2-5; no clear D gene. Sequences were derived from PBMCs, mostly from graft donor cells, sampled 360 days after TCRalphabeta/CD19-depleted stem cell transplant. The CDR3 DNA reads as TGTGCCAGCAGCGTAGCTGCTACGGGTGAGACCCAGTACTTC. Translation: CASSVAATGETQYF.